A single sample is the source of the 19 T cell receptor beta chains below, sequenced in a study of cytomegalovirus exposure and HLA in healthy donors. The PCR contained 60 Vbeta and 13 Jbeta primers. Clones were sequenced by immunoSEQ multiplex PCR, and TCRdb holds only the in-frame ones, with some missing. The sample shows 200,000 or so clones, roughly 80% of them seen only once. The sample taken for sequencing was PBMCs. The source of these receptors is a man aged 25-45 years in good health and CMV-seronegative.

The chain links TRBV4-3 to TRBJ2-5; 11 bases fit TRBD1. The V segment lost 0 bases and the J segment 3 bases; nucleotides outside the gene matches: 6. CDR3 size: 17 residues. Germline V CDR1 and CDR2: LGHNA, YSLEER. The CDR3: CASSQDLGGQGEETQYF. In DNA form, the CDR3 reads TGCGCCAGCAGCCAAGATCTGGGGGGACAGGGGGAAGAGACCCAGTACTTC.

This clone was observed a handful of times. The chain links TRBV4-2 to TRBJ2-5, with D possibly TRBD2 on 7 matching bases. There are 13 residues in the CDR3. The germline V and J ends were trimmed by 0 bases and 11 bases, with 13 bases remaining between them. Germline-derived CDR1 and CDR2 are LGHNA and YNFKEQ. The CDR3 DNA follows: TGTGCCAGCAGCCAAGATAAGGGGGGGGCTCAGTACTTC. Translating it yields CASSQDKGGAQYF.

This chain joins TRBV27 and TRBJ2-7; a weak D match, TRBD2 (6 bases). V lost 3 bases to trimming and J lost 6 bases, with 15 bases between them. Germline V CDR1 and CDR2: MNHEY, SMNVEV (reference sequence). The CDR3 is made up of 14 amino acids. The CDR3 DNA reads TGTGCCAGCAGTTTGCGGGCTAGCGTACTCGAGCAGTACTTC. It translates to CASSLRASVLEQYF.

This rearrangement joins TRBV6-1 to TRBJ2-1, with TRBD2 identical over 8 bases. The junction had 6 bases not matched to a gene; V was cut back by 3 bases and J by 5 bases. CDR3 size: 15 residues. CDR1 and CDR2 (germline): MNHNS, SASEGT. The CDR3 DNA follows: TGTGCCAGCAGTGAGACGGGGGGGCCCAACAATGAGCAGTTCTTC. This encodes CASSETGGPNNEQFF.

This chain links TRBV7-2 with TRBJ1-4; TRBD1 matches 7 bases. Germline V lookup: CDR1 SGHTA, CDR2 FQGNSA. Trimming removed 2 bases from V and 3 bases from J; junction bases left unmatched: 3. This CDR3 has 15 amino acids. The CDR3 loop reads CASSLSTGANEKLFF. CDR3 sequence (DNA): TGTGCCAGCAGCTTATCCACAGGGGCTAATGAAAAACTGTTTTTT.

The gene calls are TRBV5-4 and TRBJ2-7; 9 bases match TRBD1. Trimming at V came to 3 bases and at J to 6 bases, leaving 4 bases not matched to a gene. This CDR3 spans 13 amino acids. CDR1 is SGHNT, CDR2 YYREEE, per germline (reference sequence). This CDR3 is CASSYSTGGEQYF. CDR3 DNA: TGTGCCAGCAGCTACTCGACAGGGGGCGAGCAGTACTTC.

This rearrangement joins TRBV2 to TRBJ1-1; tentative D call: TRBD1 (6 bases). The CDR3 extends over 18 amino acids. Trimming shortened V by 10 bases and J by 1 base, and 28 bases separated the two germline ends. The V gene's germline CDR1 is SNHLY and CDR2 FYNNEI. The CDR3 is CATRKGGLRTGSNTEAFF. The CDR3, as DNA: TGTGCCACCCGTAAAGGTGGTTTGCGAACAGGGTCGAACACTGAAGCTTTCTTT.

The V call is TRBV5-6, the J call TRBJ2-7; TRBD1 agrees at 11 bases. The ends lost 5 bases at V and 2 bases at J; junction bases unmatched: 3. CDR3 length equals 14 residues. The V gene's germline CDR1 is SGHDT and CDR2 YYEEEE. The CDR3, as DNA: TGTGCCAGCAGTCGGACAGGGGGCACCTACGAGCAGTACTTC. Its protein product is CASSRTGGTYEQYF.

Only a few counts were recorded for this clone. V gene TRBV14 combines with J gene TRBJ2-7, with 8 nucleotides matching TRBD1. The CDR3 sequence is 15 residues long. Per the germline V gene, CDR1 is SGHDN and CDR2 is FVKESK. V dropped 6 bases and J dropped 2; count of bases not matched to a gene: 9. The CDR3 sequence is CASSPGGKPAYEQYF. DNA for the CDR3: TGTGCCAGCAGTCCAGGGGGCAAACCAGCCTACGAGCAGTACTTC.

This clone has only a few counts. The chain joins TRBV6-5 to TRBJ1-2, with unresolved D. V lost 3 bases and J 0 bases, leaving 8 bases between the germline ends. CDR3 size: 14 residues. Per the germline V gene, CDR1 is MNHEY and CDR2 is SVGAGI. CDR3: CASSYQRANYGYTF. The DNA for the CDR3 is TGTGCCAGCAGTTATCAACGCGCTAACTATGGCTACACCTTC.

The V and J genes are TRBV14 and TRBJ2-1; a possible D gene is TRBD2 (7 bases). The CDR3 is 18 residues long. Germline V lookup: CDR1 SGHDN, CDR2 FVKESK. V dropped 0 bases and J dropped 1 base, with 16 bases sitting between them. CDR3 loop: CASSQDTVGGPSYNEQFF. The CDR3 bases are TGTGCCAGCAGCCAAGATACGGTGGGGGGGCCGTCCTACAATGAGCAGTTCTTC.

The chain links TRBV5-1 to TRBJ2-1; 8 nucleotides match TRBD2. The CDR3 runs to 15 residues. Trimming took 3 bases from V and 10 from J; bases not matched to a gene: 12. Germline lookup yields CDR1 SGHRS and CDR2 YFSETQ. The CDR3 reads CASSSNSGVSLEQFF. The CDR3 bases are TGCGCCAGCAGCTCTAATAGCGGGGTTTCTTTGGAGCAGTTCTTC.

V is TRBV5-1 and J is TRBJ2-7; 9 bases agree with TRBD1. The germline V gene encodes CDR1 SGHRS and CDR2 YFSETQ. With V trimmed by 9 bases and J by 1 base, 11 bases remained unmatched. The CDR3 runs 15 residues. CDR3 coding DNA: TGCGCCACCTCGGCCGGGACAGGGACTTCCTACGAGCAGTACTTC. It is translated as CATSAGTGTSYEQYF. The full variable domain, in which reference TRBV5-1 and TRBJ2-7 provide the parts outside the CDR3, is KAGVTQTPRYLIKTRGQQVTLSCSPISGHRSVSWYQQTPGQGLQFLFEYFSETQRNKGNFPGRFSGRQFSNSRSEMNVSTLELGDSALYLCATSAGTGTSYEQYFGPGTRLTVT.

This clone was detected only a few times. This rearrangement joins TRBV20-1 to TRBJ1-1, with no clear D. This CDR3 contains 11 residues. The V and J ends lost 3 bases and 8 bases respectively, with 10 bases between them. Germline assignment: CDR1 DFQATT and CDR2 SNEGSKA (reference sequence). The CDR3 loop is CSASPGKEAFF. CDR3 nucleotide sequence: TGCAGTGCTAGTCCCGGGAAGGAAGCTTTCTTT.

The V and J genes are TRBV9 and TRBJ1-3; unclear D gene. Germline V gene sequence: CDR1 SGDLS, CDR2 YYNGEE. V lost 0 bases and J lost 4, with 8 bases in between. CDR3 length: 14 residues. CDR3 region: CASSVALQGNTIYF. The CDR3 region has the DNA TGTGCCAGCAGCGTAGCTCTTCAGGGAAACACCATATATTTT.

V usage is TRBV6-5 and J usage is TRBJ2-1; D gene uncertain. The V gene's germline CDR1 is MNHEY and CDR2 SVGAGI. The V gene lost 7 bases and the J gene lost 5 bases, with 9 bases spanning the gap. The CDR3 loop spans 12 amino acids. The CDR3 loop reads CASKFQDNEQFF. The CDR3 region has the DNA TGTGCCAGCAAATTCCAGGACAATGAGCAGTTCTTC.

The chain has TRBV6-5 and TRBJ1-6, with 9 bases identical to TRBD1. Germline CDR1 reads MNHEY; CDR2 reads SVGAGI. CDR3 length: 16 residues. The V gene end was trimmed by 2 bases and the J gene end by 7 bases; junction bases not matched to a gene: 6. CDR3 protein: CASSYNTGGTNSPLHF. CDR3 DNA sequence: TGTGCCAGCAGTTACAATACAGGGGGCACGAATTCACCCCTCCACTTT.

The V gene is TRBV2, the J gene TRBJ2-3; TRBD1 might be the D (7 bases). Looked up from germline, CDR1 is SNHLY and CDR2 is FYNNEI. There are 11 residues in the CDR3. The V end lost 7 bases, the J end lost 10 bases, and 12 bases lay between the germline ends. Here the CDR3 DNA reads TGTGCCAGCAAAACAGGGGAGGCGCAGTATTTT. It is translated as CASKTGEAQYF.

This clone came up once. The rearrangement links TRBV18 to TRBJ2-7, with a possible D match to TRBD2 (5 bases). Germline-derived CDR1 and CDR2 are KGHSH and LQKENI. The V end was cut by 5 bases, the J end by 2 bases, with 10 bases between. This CDR3 region has 13 residues. The CDR3: CASSNERTYEQYF. The CDR3 DNA follows: TGTGCCAGCTCAAATGAGCGGACCTACGAGCAGTACTTC. Full variable domain (outside the CDR3, taken from reference TRBV18 and TRBJ2-7): NAGVMQNPRHLVRRRGQEARLRCSPMKGHSHVYWYRQLPEEGLKFMVYLQKENIIDESGMPKERFSAEFPKEGPSILRIQQVVRGDSAAYFCASSNERTYEQYFGPGTRLTVT.